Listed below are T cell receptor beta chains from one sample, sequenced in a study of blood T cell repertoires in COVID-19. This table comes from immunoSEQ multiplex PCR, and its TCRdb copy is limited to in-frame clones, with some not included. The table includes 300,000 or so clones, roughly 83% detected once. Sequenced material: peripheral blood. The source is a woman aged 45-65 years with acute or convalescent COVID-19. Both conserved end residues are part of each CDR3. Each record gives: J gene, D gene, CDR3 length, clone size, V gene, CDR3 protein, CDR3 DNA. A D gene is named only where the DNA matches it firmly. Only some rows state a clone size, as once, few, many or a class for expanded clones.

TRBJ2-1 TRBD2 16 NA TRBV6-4 CASSDSGTSGYNEQFF TGTGCCAGCAGTGACTCAGGAACTAGCGGATACAATGAGCAGTTCTTC
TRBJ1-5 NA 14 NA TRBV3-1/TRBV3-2 CASSQGSPQSAQHF TGTGCCAGCAGCCAAGGTTCCCCCCAATCGGCCCAGCATTTT
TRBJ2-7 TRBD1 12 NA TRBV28 CASSSRQGEQYF TGTGCCAGCAGTTCCCGACAGGGAGAGCAGTACTTC
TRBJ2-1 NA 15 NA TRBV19 CASSRARRDVNEQFF TGTGCCAGTAGTAGGGCCCGTAGAGATGTCAATGAGCAGTTCTTC
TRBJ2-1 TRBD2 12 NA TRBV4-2 CTSSQTGLALFF TGTACCAGCAGCCAAACAGGACTAGCGTTGTTCTTC
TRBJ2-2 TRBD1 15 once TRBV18 CASSPGTANTGELFF TGTGCCAGCTCACCAGGGACAGCTAACACCGGGGAGCTGTTTTTT
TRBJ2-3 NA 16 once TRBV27 CASRLTGIWPTDTQYF TGTGCCAGCAGACTAACAGGGATTTGGCCCACAGATACGCAGTATTTT
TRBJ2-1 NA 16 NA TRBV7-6 CASSLNLYRVYNEQFF TGTGCCAGCAGCTTAAATTTGTACAGGGTTTACAATGAGCAGTTCTTC
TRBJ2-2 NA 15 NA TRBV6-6 CASSYVQTNTGELFF TGTGCCAGCAGTTACGTCCAGACGAACACCGGGGAGCTGTTTTTT
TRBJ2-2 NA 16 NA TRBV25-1 CASSEPAGANTGELFF TGTGCCAGCAGTGAACCTGCGGGGGCAAACACCGGGGAGCTGTTTTTT
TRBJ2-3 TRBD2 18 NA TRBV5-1 CASSLGASGRSGTDTQYF TGCGCCAGCAGCTTGGGGGCTAGCGGGAGGTCGGGCACAGATACGCAGTATTTT
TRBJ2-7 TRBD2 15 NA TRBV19 CASSIVGLAAYEQYF TGTGCCAGTAGTATAGTGGGACTAGCGGCCTACGAGCAGTACTTC
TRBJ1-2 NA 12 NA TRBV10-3 CAIPQGYNGYTF TGTGCCATCCCCCAGGGTTACAATGGCTACACCTTC
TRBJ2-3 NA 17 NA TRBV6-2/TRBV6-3 CASSYSLRSAGADTQYF TGTGCCAGCAGTTACAGCCTTCGATCGGCAGGGGCAGATACGCAGTATTTT
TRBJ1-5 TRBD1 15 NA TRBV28 CASSGGQGLRQPQHF TGTGCCAGCAGTGGGGGACAGGGCTTGAGGCAGCCCCAGCATTTT
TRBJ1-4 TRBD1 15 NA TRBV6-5 CASSTHKQGGEKLFF TGTGCCAGCAGCACTCATAAACAGGGGGGTGAAAAACTGTTTTTT
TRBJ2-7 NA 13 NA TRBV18 CASSRGRSYEQYF TGTGCCAGCTCACGCGGCCGCTCCTACGAGCAGTACTTC
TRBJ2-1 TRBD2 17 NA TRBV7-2 CASSLHFLAVSYNEQFF TGTGCCAGCAGCCTTCACTTCCTAGCGGTCTCCTACAATGAGCAGTTCTTC
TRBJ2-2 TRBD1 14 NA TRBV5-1 CASSQGAGTGELFF TGCGCCAGCAGTCAGGGGGCCGGCACCGGGGAGCTGTTTTTT
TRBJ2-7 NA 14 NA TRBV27 CASSLSATVYEQYF TGTGCCAGCAGTTTATCAGCGACTGTCTACGAGCAGTACTTC
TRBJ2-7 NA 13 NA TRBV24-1 CATSDDLTYEQYF TGTGCCACCAGTGATGACTTGACCTACGAGCAGTACTTC
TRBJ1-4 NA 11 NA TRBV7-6 CASSPGVELFF TGTGCCAGCAGCCCCGGGGTTGAACTGTTTTTT
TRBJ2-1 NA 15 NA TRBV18 CASSPGPKNYNEQFF TGTGCCAGCTCACCAGGGCCGAAGAACTACAATGAGCAGTTCTTC
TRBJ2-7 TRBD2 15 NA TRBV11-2 CASSLAAGVYYEQYF TGTGCCAGCAGCTTAGCGGCGGGGGTTTACTACGAGCAGTACTTC
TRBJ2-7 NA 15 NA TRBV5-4 CASSPGGQVSYEQYF TGTGCCAGCAGCCCGGGGGGACAGGTCTCCTACGAGCAGTACTTC